This T cell receptor (beta chain) was sequenced during a study of blood T cell repertoires in COVID-19 (dated by TCRdb to 2019 to 2021). Concerning the study at large: The collaborator samples originated in the United States, Italy and Spain and spanned the acute and convalescent phases of COVID-19. The prospective study material was composed of cDNA or gDNA derived from T cells, B-cell-depleted T cells, or PBMCs. Deeply sampled blood TCRbeta repertoires from subjects exposed to, actively infected with, or recovered from COVID-19 were included in the dataset. The samples were drawn from two sources: the first 160 participants of the ongoing ImmuneRACE study, and 1,000 to 1,500 subjects contributed by 6 global collaborators. The repertoires were made available in a free public database intended to serve as a resource for research on the immune response to SARS-CoV-2. Sample metadata almost always included a de-identified subject ID, COVID-19 status, age in years and sex. HLA class I and class II types, where available, came from metadata supplied by the sample provider rather than from assay-based typing.

TCRbeta CDR3 regions were amplified from genomic DNA by means of the immunoSEQ Assay, a bias-controlled multiplex PCR. From the authors' description of their analysis: The number of nucleated cells in each sample was estimated from the amplification of reference gene primers within the assay. To quantify the absolute abundance of each unique TCRbeta CDR3 rearrangement, sequence reads were collapsed and filtered. Productive Simpson clonality was computed per sample as the square root of Simpson's diversity index over productive rearrangements. The immuneACCESS repertoire file appears here via TCRdb, limited to in-frame rearrangements. These files lack a portion of the clones; in checked studies, under half of the deficit traces to unresolved V genes, and the cause of the others is not known. Clone size and the V and J calls come from that table; the DNA yielded D and trimming. The sample has approximately 94,000 clones on record, almost 80% of them singletons. The ten largest clonotypes hold less than 35% of the sample.

The germline V gene yields SGHRS for CDR1 and YFSETQ for CDR2. The CDR3 runs 19 residues from the cysteine to the phenylalanine. Left in the record is the CDR3 DNA by itself, 57 bases read in frame from the first base. Germline trimming amounts to 0 bases on V and 0 bases on J, with 6 as the count of junction bases outside the gene matches. With regard to this clone: Its cognate antigen has yet to be identified. Per-nucleotide qualities are absent, and no much larger clonotype sits a single base away.

What the authors observed across the whole study: Clinical and demographic metadata were provided uncurated, with the amount varying by source and participant.

Collaborating institutions collected whole blood in K2EDTA tubes following their own protocols. Collaborator samples were shipped for TCRbeta analysis as frozen whole blood, isolated PBMCs, or DNA extracted from either sample type. This chain joins TRBV5-1 to TRBJ2-1, and 13 bases in between align with TRBD2. The TCR comes from a man between 65 and 85 years old with active or convalescent COVID-19. Sequenced sample: peripheral blood. CDR3 sequence: CASSLGVLAGGSSYNEQFF. The DNA sequence is given as TGCGCCAGCAGCTTGGGAGTACTAGCGGGGGGGAGCTCCTACAATGAGCAGTTCTTC. Supplemented by the reference TRBV5-1 and TRBJ2-1 proteins around the CDR3, the complete variable domain is KAGVTQTPRYLIKTRGQQVTLSCSPISGHRSVSWYQQTPGQGLQFLFEYFSETQRNKGNFPGRFSGRQFSNSRSEMNVSTLELGDSALYLCASSLGVLAGGSSYNEQFFGPGTRLTVL.